Presented here are 25 T cell receptor beta chains from one specimen sequenced in a study of graft-versus-host responses after intestinal transplantation (dated by TCRdb to about 2021). What this sample's time point label stands for: cells obtained before transplantation from donor or recipient. Libraries were constructed by the immunoSEQ multiplex PCR assay. The source is immuneACCESS, and TCRdb retained only in-frame sequences with V and J called. Part of the clones is not carried over; for the studies checked, unresolved V genes explain less than half of this, and the remainder is unexplained. The sample profile shows around 93,000 clones; about nine tenths of them were found once. Clones ranked in the top ten supply approximately 6% of the sample. These receptors' antigens are unknown. The sample here was unstimulated CD8+ T cells sorted from spleen or lymph node cells, taken before intestinal transplant. The receptors were sampled from a human donor who received an intestinal transplant.

The V gene is TRBV11-2, the J gene TRBJ2-5; D is uncertain. CDR1 and CDR2 from the germline V gene are SGHAT and FQNNGV. With 2 bases removed from V and 1 base from J, the gap between germline ends came to 17 bases. The CDR3 covers 17 residues. CDR3 DNA sequence: TGTGCCAGCAGCTTACCGACCCCTTACCTGCCCCAAGAGACCCAGTACTTC. It encodes CASSLPTPYLPQETQYF.

The J gene is TRBJ1-1, the V gene TRBV6-6, with D perhaps TRBD1 (6 bases). CDR1 is MNHNY and CDR2 is SVGAGI in the germline V gene (reference sequence). This CDR3 comprises 15 residues. V lost 2 bases and J 3 bases, leaving 13 bases between the germline ends. Here the CDR3 reads CASSYPGGDDTEAFF. CDR3 sequence (DNA): TGTGCCAGCAGTTACCCCGGGGGCGATGACACTGAAGCTTTCTTT.

The chain links TRBV28 to TRBJ1-2, with 8 bases lining up with TRBD1. The J segment lost 0 bases and the V segment lost 3 bases, leaving 12 bases of the junction unmatched. The CDR3 extends over 18 amino acids. Germline V gives CDR1 MDHEN, CDR2 SYDVKM. In nucleotides, the CDR3 is TGTGCCAGCAGTTTCTGGGACAGGCGGGGGACCACTAACTATGGCTACACCTTC. Its translation is CASSFWDRRGTTNYGYTF.

V and J are TRBV4-1 and TRBJ1-2; 8 positions match TRBD1. The germline V gene encodes CDR1 MGHRA and CDR2 YSYEKL. Trimming at V came to 5 bases and at J to 6 bases, leaving 5 bases not matched to a gene. The CDR3 has 13 amino acids. Written as DNA, the CDR3 is TGCGCCAGCAGCTTGGACAGGGACAATGGCTACACCTTC. It encodes CASSLDRDNGYTF.

The gene calls are TRBV6-5 and TRBJ1-5; D gene ambiguous. The V end was cut by 6 bases, the J end by 6 bases, with 15 bases between. Germline values: CDR1 MNHEY, CDR2 SVGAGI. This CDR3 has 14 amino acids. The CDR3: CASSPASPTQPQHF. CDR3 DNA: TGTGCCAGCAGCCCGGCTAGCCCCACTCAGCCCCAGCATTTT.

The chain uses TRBV10-1 and TRBJ2-6; D might be TRBD1 (5 bases). Trimming left V 6 bases short and J 0 bases short, with 18 bases between. The CDR3 is 18 residues long. Germline V gene lookup returns CDR1 WNHNN and CDR2 SYGVQD (reference sequence). CDR3 protein: CASRMTETDSSGANVLTF. The DNA for the CDR3 is TGCGCCAGCAGGATGACAGAGACCGATAGCTCTGGGGCCAACGTCCTGACTTTC.

The chain combines TRBV13 with TRBJ1-2; TRBD1 matches at 12 bases. This CDR3 contains 16 residues. The germline gives CDR1 PRHDT, CDR2 FYEKMQ (reference sequence). V dropped 5 bases and J dropped 3; count of bases not matched to a gene: 7. The CDR3 loop is CASSTWGDRGHYGYTF. The CDR3 bases are TGTGCCAGCAGCACCTGGGGGGACAGGGGGCACTATGGCTACACCTTC.

J is TRBJ1-1 and V is TRBV9; D perhaps matches TRBD1 (6 bases). Deletions cut 0 bases from V and 4 bases from J, with 10 bases between. The germline gives CDR1 SGDLS, CDR2 YYNGEE. The CDR3 runs 14 residues. CDR3 coding DNA: TGTGCCAGCAGCGTAGGGGGGGCTGTCACTGAAGCTTTCTTT. Residues: CASSVGGAVTEAFF.

The gene calls are TRBV5-5 and TRBJ2-7, with D perhaps being TRBD1 or TRBD2 (5 bases each). Deletions cut 2 bases from V and 5 bases from J, with 11 bases between. This CDR3 has 13 amino acids. Looked up from germline, CDR1 is SGHKS and CDR2 is YYEKEE (reference sequence). CDR3 DNA: TGTGCCAGCAGCTTCGGGACGACAGACGAGCAGTACTTC. Its protein is CASSFGTTDEQYF.

The rearrangement uses TRBV16 and TRBJ2-2, with unresolved D. The germline V gene has CDR1 KGHSY and CDR2 FQNENV. V lost 4 bases and J 8 bases, leaving 5 bases between the germline ends. The CDR3 length is 11 residues. The CDR3 DNA sequence: TGTGCCAGCAGCCGGGCGGGGGAGCTGTTTTTT. This codes for CASSRAGELFF.

The chain couples TRBV4-1 to TRBJ2-3; D not resolved. Trimming removed 2 bases from V and 2 bases from J, with 11 bases in between. This CDR3 is built from 15 residues. Germline CDR1 and CDR2: MGHRA and YSYEKL. The DNA of the CDR3 is TGCGCCAGCAGCCAACAGGATGGAGCCACAGATACGCAGTATTTT. Translated: CASSQQDGATDTQYF.

This clone was detected only a few times. One end of the junction is discordant with germline, which a read error may explain. V and J are TRBV2 and TRBJ1-1; D perhaps matches TRBD1 (5 bases). The germline V gene has CDR1 SNHLY and CDR2 FYNNEI. The CDR3 runs 11 residues. CDR3 nucleotides: TGTGCCAGCAGTGAGGGACGTACGGTACTCTTT. It encodes CASSEGRTVLF.

V usage is TRBV14 and J usage is TRBJ1-3, with no clear D. CDR3 length equals 16 residues. Trimming took off 11 bases at V and 6 bases at J, with 26 bases between the two ends. Germline CDR1 reads SGHDN; CDR2 reads FVKESK. CDR3 protein: CAQSSLGALPQNTIYF. CDR3 in DNA: TGTGCCCAATCGTCCTTAGGAGCGCTGCCGCAAAACACCATATATTTT.

The chain employs TRBV27 and TRBJ1-4; D unresolved. The CDR3 length is 14 residues. V was clipped by 2 bases and J by 5 bases, with 9 bases between them. CDR1 and CDR2 from the germline V gene are MNHEY and SMNVEV (reference sequence). CDR3 in amino acids: CASSLGQINEKLFF. CDR3 DNA sequence: TGTGCCAGCAGTTTAGGTCAGATAAATGAAAAACTGTTTTTT.

The chain links TRBV6-5 to TRBJ2-7; the match to TRBD1 covers 8 bases. Germline CDR1 reads MNHEY; CDR2 reads SVGAGI. The trim removed 2 bases at V and 2 bases at J, leaving 2 bases unmatched. The CDR3 runs 14 residues. In nucleotides, the CDR3 is TGTGCCAGCAGTTACGGGACAGGAACCTACGAGCAGTACTTC. Its protein is CASSYGTGTYEQYF.

V and J are TRBV5-4 and TRBJ2-2, with no clear D. Trimming took off 5 bases at V and 5 bases at J, with 7 bases between the two ends. The germline V gene encodes CDR1 SGHNT and CDR2 YYREEE (reference sequence). There are 12 residues in the CDR3. CDR3 sequence: CASRHPTGELFF. The CDR3 DNA reads TGTGCCAGCAGACATCCTACCGGGGAGCTGTTTTTT.

V is TRBV5-4 and J is TRBJ2-2; D gene uncertain. Germline V gene data show CDR1 as SGHNT and CDR2 as YYREEE (reference sequence). Trimming pared 0 bases from V and 4 bases from J, leaving 1 base between. This CDR3 region has 12 residues. The CDR3 bases are TGTGCCAGCAGCTTGGCCACCGGGGAGCTGTTTTTT. Residues: CASSLATGELFF.

The CDR3 is CASSLVGGEQFF. CDR3 nucleotides: TGTGCCAGCAGCTTAGTGGGAGGGGAGCAGTTCTTC. The chain is built from TRBV7-9 and TRBJ2-1, with 7 bases identical to TRBD2. V shed 1 base and J 10 bases; nucleotides not matched to a gene: 1. CDR3 length: 12 amino acids. CDR1 SEHNR and CDR2 FQNEAQ come from the germline V gene (reference sequence).

The chain joins TRBV11-2 to TRBJ2-7; D remains ambiguous. Trimming cost V 2 bases and J 3 bases, with 8 bases left between them. The germline CDR1 and CDR2 sequences are SGHAT and FQNNGV. The CDR3 loop spans 13 amino acids. The CDR3 DNA reads as TGTGCCAGCAGCTTATTTCCAAGCTACGAGCAGTACTTC. Protein: CASSLFPSYEQYF.

The V gene is TRBV6-5, the J gene TRBJ2-7; D gene uncertain. V gave up 2 bases and J gave up 5 bases, with 16 bases separating them. Germline V CDR1 and CDR2: MNHEY, SVGAGI. The CDR3 contains 15 residues. The CDR3 loop reads CASSYRRFLEDEQYF. The CDR3 nucleotides are TGTGCCAGCAGTTACCGCCGTTTCCTAGAGGACGAGCAGTACTTC.

The J gene is TRBJ2-3, the V gene TRBV7-9, with TRBD1 matching 9 bases. Germline values: CDR1 SEHNR, CDR2 FQNEAQ (reference sequence). This CDR3 has 18 amino acids. The V segment lost 7 bases and the J segment 3 bases; nucleotides outside the gene matches: 17. The DNA of the CDR3 is TGTGCCAGCAACAACCCCACAGGGGGCGCGGGCCTTACAGATACGCAGTATTTT. It specifies CASNNPTGGAGLTDTQYF. The entire variable domain, with the rest obtained from reference TRBV7-9 and TRBJ2-3, is as follows: DTGVSQNPRHKITKRGQNVTFRCDPISEHNRLYWYRQTLGQGPEFLTYFQNEAQLEKSRLLSDRFSAERPKGSFSTLEIQRTEQGDSAMYLCASNNPTGGAGLTDTQYFGPGTRLTVL.

This rearrangement joins TRBV9 to TRBJ1-3, with D possibly matching TRBD1 (5 bases). Germline lookup yields CDR1 SGDLS and CDR2 YYNGEE. This CDR3 region has 15 residues. V lost 0 bases and J 3 bases, leaving 10 bases between the germline ends. The CDR3 nucleotides read TGTGCCAGCAGCGTAGATGGGGGTATTGGAAACACCATATATTTT. The encoded protein is CASSVDGGIGNTIYF.

The chain uses TRBV4-1 and TRBJ2-1, with TRBD2 matching 15 bases. The V and J ends lost 4 bases and 7 bases, in that order; junction bases with no gene match: 2. This CDR3 has 15 residues. The germline V gene has CDR1 MGHRA and CDR2 YSYEKL. The CDR3 loop reads CASSPGLAGGNEQFF. DNA for the CDR3: TGCGCCAGCAGCCCAGGACTAGCGGGGGGGAATGAGCAGTTCTTC.

The chain is built from TRBV7-6 and TRBJ1-1, with D tentatively TRBD1 (5 bases). Looked up from germline, CDR1 is SGHVS and CDR2 is FNYEAQ. V lost 3 bases to trimming and J lost 3 bases, with 14 bases between them. CDR3 length equals 15 residues. The CDR3 nucleotides read TGTGCCAGCAGCTTGATTCCTGGGGGGGACACTGAAGCTTTCTTT. It is translated as CASSLIPGGDTEAFF. Full variable domain (missing parts from reference TRBV7-6 and TRBJ1-1): GAGVSQSPRYKVTKRGQDVALRCDPISGHVSLYWYRQALGQGPEFLTYFNYEAQQDKSGLPNDRFSAERPEGSISTLTIQRTEQRDSAMYRCASSLIPGGDTEAFFGQGTRLTVV.

The gene calls are TRBV11-2 and TRBJ2-5; 7 nucleotides agree with TRBD1. The J segment lost 4 bases and the V segment lost 3 bases, leaving 5 bases of the junction unmatched. The CDR3 spans 14 residues. The germline V gene has CDR1 SGHAT and CDR2 FQNNGV. This chain's CDR3 is CASSLPTGRETQYF. The CDR3 nucleotides read TGTGCCAGCAGCTTGCCGACAGGGAGAGAGACCCAGTACTTC.